These T cell receptor beta chains were read from a single sample in a study of control samples from healthy donors and cancer patients. The table came from immunoSEQ multiplex PCR; TCRdb's copy has only in-frame clones and leaves some out. The repertoire has around 140,000 clones, more than 80% of them found once; the top ten carry around 7.3%. The sample consisted of blood. The receptor source for this set is a man aged 18 to 29 in good health. CDR3s leave out the opening cysteine and the closing phenylalanine or tryptophan. D genes are given only for firm matches. Size is omitted from some rows. Given values are once, few, many or a class for expanded clones.

cdr3_aa v_call clone_size d_call j_call
ASRQSEISYEQY TRBV19 few . TRBJ2-7
ASSVGAGVGQETQY TRBV9 . TRBD2 TRBJ2-5
ASSLQGRNTEAF TRBV7-2 . . TRBJ1-1
ASSYTVGQPQH TRBV6-5 . . TRBJ1-5
ASSFTGGETQY TRBV7-3 . TRBD1 TRBJ2-5
ASSERGNTEAF TRBV6-1 . . TRBJ1-1
ASSRYNEQF TRBV7-2 . . TRBJ2-1
ASSSTVPEAF TRBV7-9 . . TRBJ1-1
ASSRDRTDTQY TRBV7-7 . . TRBJ2-3
ASSAFSGHPGEQY TRBV9 once . TRBJ2-7
ASRDRVSNYGYT TRBV19 . TRBD1 TRBJ1-2
ASSPRIDFYEQY TRBV7-2 . . TRBJ2-7
SARENTEAF TRBV20-1 . . TRBJ1-1
ASSLTGGGNYGYT TRBV28 . . TRBJ1-2
ASGDGPQYNEQF TRBV19 once . TRBJ2-1
ASSPQRGESSPLH TRBV18 . . TRBJ1-6
ASSQMQDRAF TRBV3-1/TRBV3-2 . . TRBJ1-1
AISESGGGHNEQF TRBV10-3 . TRBD2 TRBJ2-1
ASSEVQGYEQY TRBV2 . TRBD1 TRBJ2-7